The present entry profiles one TCR beta chain with its context. The sample comes from a study of T cell clones after liver transplantation. Trimming pared 2 bases from V and 2 bases from J, leaving 16 bases between. Germline CDR1 and CDR2: SGHVS and FQNEAQ. This CDR3 region has 17 residues. Here immunoSEQ multiplex PCR was the method, and the copy in TCRdb shows in-frame clones only, minus some. The data contain about 75,000 clones, around 80% of them seen just once; the ten biggest clones take up 2.1%. This TCR came from a human patient who received a liver transplant. Some T cells may have originated in the graft donor. Sequencing used CD4+ T cells from blood, obtained around 50 months after liver transplant. The chain links TRBV7-8 to TRBJ1-5, with a possible D match to TRBD1 (6 bases). The CDR3 nucleotides read TGTGCCAGCAGCTTACCCGCCAGGGGAGCGGGCAATCAGCCCCAGCATTTT. It codes for CASSLPARGAGNQPQHF.